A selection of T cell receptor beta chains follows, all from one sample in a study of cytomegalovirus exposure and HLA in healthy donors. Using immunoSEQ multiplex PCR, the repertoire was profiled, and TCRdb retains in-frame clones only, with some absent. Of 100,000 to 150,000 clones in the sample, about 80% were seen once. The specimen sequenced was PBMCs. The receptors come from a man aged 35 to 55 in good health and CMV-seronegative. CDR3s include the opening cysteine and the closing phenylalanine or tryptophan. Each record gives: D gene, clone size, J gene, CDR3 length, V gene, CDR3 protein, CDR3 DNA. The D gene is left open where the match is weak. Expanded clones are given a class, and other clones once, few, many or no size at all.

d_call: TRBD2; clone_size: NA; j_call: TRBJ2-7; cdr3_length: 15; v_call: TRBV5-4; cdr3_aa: CASRGGTSGPYEQYF; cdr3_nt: TGTGCCAGCAGAGGGGGGACTAGCGGGCCCTACGAGCAGTACTTC
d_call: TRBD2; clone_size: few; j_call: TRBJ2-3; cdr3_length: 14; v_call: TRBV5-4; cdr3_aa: CASSFERGSVTQYF; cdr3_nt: TGTGCCAGCAGCTTTGAGCGGGGGTCGGTTACGCAGTATTTT
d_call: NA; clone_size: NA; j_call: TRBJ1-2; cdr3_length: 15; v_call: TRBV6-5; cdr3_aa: CASSYGQNQNYGYTF; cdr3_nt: TGTGCCAGCAGTTATGGACAGAACCAAAACTATGGCTACACCTTC
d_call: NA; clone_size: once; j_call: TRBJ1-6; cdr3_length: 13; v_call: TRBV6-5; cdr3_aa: CATSSQDYSPLHF; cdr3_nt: TGTGCCACCAGCTCGCAGGACTATTCACCCCTCCACTTT
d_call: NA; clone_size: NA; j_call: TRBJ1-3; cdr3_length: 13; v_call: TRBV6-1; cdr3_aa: CASAQRWGNTIYF; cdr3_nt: TGTGCCAGTGCACAGCGGTGGGGAAACACCATATATTTT
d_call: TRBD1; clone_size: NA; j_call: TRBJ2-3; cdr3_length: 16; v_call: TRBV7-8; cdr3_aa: CASSLEGRGNVDTQYF; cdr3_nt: TGTGCCAGCAGCTTAGAGGGCAGGGGGAATGTAGATACGCAGTATTTT
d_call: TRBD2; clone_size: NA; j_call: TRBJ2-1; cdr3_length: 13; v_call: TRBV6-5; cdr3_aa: CASSVAREGGQFF; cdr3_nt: TGTGCCAGCAGTGTAGCGCGGGAGGGAGGGCAGTTCTTC
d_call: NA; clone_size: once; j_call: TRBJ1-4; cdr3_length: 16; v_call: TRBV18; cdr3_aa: CASSPPRAATNEKLFF; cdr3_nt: TGTGCCAGCTCACCACCGAGGGCCGCAACTAATGAAAAACTGTTTTTT
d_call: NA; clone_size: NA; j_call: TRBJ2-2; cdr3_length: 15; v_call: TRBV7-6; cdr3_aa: CASSLPQGYTGELFF; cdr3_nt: TGTGCCAGCAGCTTACCCCAGGGTTACACCGGGGAGCTGTTTTTT
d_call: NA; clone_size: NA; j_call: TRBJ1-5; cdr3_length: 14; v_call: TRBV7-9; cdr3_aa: CASSLQGNNQPQHF; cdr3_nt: TGTGCCAGCAGTTTACAGGGTAACAATCAGCCCCAGCATTTT
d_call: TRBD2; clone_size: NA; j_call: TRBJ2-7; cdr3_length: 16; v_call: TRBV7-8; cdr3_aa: CASSSPASGANYEQYF; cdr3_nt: TGTGCCAGCAGCTCCCCCGCTAGCGGGGCAAACTACGAGCAGTACTTC
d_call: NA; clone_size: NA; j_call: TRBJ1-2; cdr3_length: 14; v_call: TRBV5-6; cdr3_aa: CASSRERGTYGYTF; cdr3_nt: TGTGCCAGCAGCCGAGAACGGGGTACCTATGGCTACACCTTC
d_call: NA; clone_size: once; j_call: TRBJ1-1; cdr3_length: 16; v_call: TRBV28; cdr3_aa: CASRMLRQKMNTEAFF; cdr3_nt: TGTGCCAGCAGGATGCTCCGACAGAAAATGAACACTGAAGCTTTCTTT
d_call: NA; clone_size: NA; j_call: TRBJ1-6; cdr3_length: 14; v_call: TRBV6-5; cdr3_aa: CASSTGTGNSPLHF; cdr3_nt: TGTGCCAGCAGTACAGGGACGGGTAATTCACCCCTCCACTTT
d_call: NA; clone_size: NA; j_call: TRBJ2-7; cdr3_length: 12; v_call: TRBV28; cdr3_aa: CASSLFNNEQYF; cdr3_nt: TGTGCCAGCAGTTTATTTAATAACGAGCAGTACTTC
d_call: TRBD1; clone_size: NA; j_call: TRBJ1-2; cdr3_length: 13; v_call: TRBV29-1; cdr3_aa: CSVLRTGDYGYTF; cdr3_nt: TGCAGCGTACTGAGGACAGGGGATTATGGCTACACCTTC
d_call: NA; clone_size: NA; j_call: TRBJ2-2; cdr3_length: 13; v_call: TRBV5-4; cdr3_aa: CASSLAGVGELFF; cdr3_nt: TGTGCCAGCAGCCTGGCCGGGGTGGGGGAGCTGTTTTTT
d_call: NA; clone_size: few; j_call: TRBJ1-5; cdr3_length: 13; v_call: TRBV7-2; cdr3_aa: CASSLVGGQPQHF; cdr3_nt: TGTGCCAGCAGCTTAGTCGGCGGTCAGCCCCAGCATTTT
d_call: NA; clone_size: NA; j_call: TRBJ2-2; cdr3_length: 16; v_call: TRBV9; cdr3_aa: CASSVDQHSGTGELFF; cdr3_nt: TGTGCCAGCAGCGTAGATCAGCACAGCGGGACCGGGGAGCTGTTTTTT
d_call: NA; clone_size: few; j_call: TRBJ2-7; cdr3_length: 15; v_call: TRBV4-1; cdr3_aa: CASSHIGQRFYEQYF; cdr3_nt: TGCGCCAGCAGCCATATAGGACAGAGGTTCTACGAGCAGTACTTC
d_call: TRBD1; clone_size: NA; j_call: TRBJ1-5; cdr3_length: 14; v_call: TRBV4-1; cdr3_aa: CASSPETGVQPQHF; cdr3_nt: TGCGCCAGCAGCCCAGAGACAGGGGTCCAGCCCCAGCATTTT
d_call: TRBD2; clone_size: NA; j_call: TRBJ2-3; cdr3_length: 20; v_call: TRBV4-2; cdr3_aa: CASSQDRAASGGVGTDTQYF; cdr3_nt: TGTGCCAGCAGCCAAGATCGAGCGGCTAGCGGGGGGGTTGGGACAGATACGCAGTATTTT
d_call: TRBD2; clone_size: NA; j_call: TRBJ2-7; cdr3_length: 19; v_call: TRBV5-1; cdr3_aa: CASTPSPGTSGGAVHEQYF; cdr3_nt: TGCGCCAGCACCCCTTCTCCCGGGACTAGCGGGGGGGCGGTCCACGAGCAGTACTTC
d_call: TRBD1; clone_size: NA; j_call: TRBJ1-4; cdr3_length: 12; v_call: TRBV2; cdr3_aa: CASTTGGEKLFF; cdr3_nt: TGTGCCAGCACTACAGGGGGGGAAAAACTGTTTTTT
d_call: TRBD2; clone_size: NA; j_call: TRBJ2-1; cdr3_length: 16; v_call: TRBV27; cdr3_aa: CASSPLAGGVSREQFF; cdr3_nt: TGTGCCAGCAGTCCCTTAGCGGGAGGCGTCTCTCGGGAGCAGTTCTTC
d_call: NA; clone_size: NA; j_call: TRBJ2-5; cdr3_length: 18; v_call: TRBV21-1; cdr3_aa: CASSKAVFEEGPGKTQYF; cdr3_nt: TGTGCCAGCAGCAAAGCGGTTTTCGAGGAGGGTCCCGGGAAGACCCAGTACTTC
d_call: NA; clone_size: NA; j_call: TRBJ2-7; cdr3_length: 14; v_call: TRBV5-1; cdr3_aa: CASSLQGISGEQYF; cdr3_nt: TGCGCCAGCAGCTTGCAGGGGATATCAGGCGAGCAGTACTTC
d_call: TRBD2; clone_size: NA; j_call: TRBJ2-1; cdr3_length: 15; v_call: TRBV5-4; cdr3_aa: CASSSPGGPNNEQFF; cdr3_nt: TGTGCCAGCAGCTCCCCGGGGGGGCCCAACAATGAGCAGTTCTTC
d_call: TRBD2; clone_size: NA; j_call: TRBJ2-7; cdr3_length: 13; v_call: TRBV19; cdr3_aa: CATSGGYTSEQYF; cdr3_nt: TGTGCCACGTCGGGAGGGTATACGTCAGAGCAGTACTTC
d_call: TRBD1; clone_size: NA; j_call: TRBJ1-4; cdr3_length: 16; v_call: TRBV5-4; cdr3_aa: CASSQGQLATNEKLFF; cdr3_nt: TGTGCCAGCAGCCAGGGACAGCTTGCAACTAATGAAAAACTGTTTTTT
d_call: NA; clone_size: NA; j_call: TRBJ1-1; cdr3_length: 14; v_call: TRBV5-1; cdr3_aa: CASQWGELNTEAFF; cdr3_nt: TGCGCCAGCCAATGGGGGGAATTGAACACTGAAGCTTTCTTT
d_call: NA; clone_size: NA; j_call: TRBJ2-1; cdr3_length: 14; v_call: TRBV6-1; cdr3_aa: CASSGPSDSNEQFF; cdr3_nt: TGTGCCAGCAGTGGGCCATCCGACTCCAATGAGCAGTTCTTC
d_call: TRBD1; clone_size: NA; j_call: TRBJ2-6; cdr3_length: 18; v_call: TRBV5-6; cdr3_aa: CASRSPGTGGSGANVLTF; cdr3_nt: TGTGCCAGCAGATCACCCGGGACAGGGGGCTCTGGGGCCAACGTCCTGACTTTC
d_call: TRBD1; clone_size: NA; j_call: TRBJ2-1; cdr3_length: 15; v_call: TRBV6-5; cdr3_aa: CASSYSDRGSNEQFF; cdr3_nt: TGTGCCAGCAGTTACTCGGACAGGGGGTCCAATGAGCAGTTCTTC
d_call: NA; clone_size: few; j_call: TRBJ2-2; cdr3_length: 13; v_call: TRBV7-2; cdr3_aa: CASSSLATGELFF; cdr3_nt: TGTGCCAGCAGCTCCCTGGCCACCGGGGAGCTGTTTTTT